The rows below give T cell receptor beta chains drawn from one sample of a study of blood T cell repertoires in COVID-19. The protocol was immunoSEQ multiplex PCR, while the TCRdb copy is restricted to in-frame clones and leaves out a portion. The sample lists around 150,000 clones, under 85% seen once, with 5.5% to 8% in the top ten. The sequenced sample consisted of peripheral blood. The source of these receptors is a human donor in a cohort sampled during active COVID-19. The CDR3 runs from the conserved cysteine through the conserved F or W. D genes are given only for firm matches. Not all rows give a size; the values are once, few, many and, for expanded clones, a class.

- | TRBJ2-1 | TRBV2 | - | TGTGCCAGCATGGGGGCCGGGGAGCAGTTCTTC | CASMGAGEQFF
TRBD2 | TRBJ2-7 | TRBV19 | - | TGTGCCAGTAGTACGGGACTAGCGGGTGAGCAGTACTTC | CASSTGLAGEQYF
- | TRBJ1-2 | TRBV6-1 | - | TGTGCCAGCAGTGAAGAGGAGAACAACTATGGCTACACCTTC | CASSEEENNYGYTF
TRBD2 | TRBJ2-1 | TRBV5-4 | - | TGTGCCAGCAGCTTGGAACGTTTGCGGGGGTATGAGCAGTTCTTC | CASSLERLRGYEQFF
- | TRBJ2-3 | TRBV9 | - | TGTGCCAGCAGCGGCCTGACGCCGGGGACTGACACAGATACGCAGTATTTT | CASSGLTPGTDTDTQYF
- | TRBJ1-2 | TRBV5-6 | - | TGTGCCAGCAGCTTATACCAGCTTAGGACGGGAAACTATGGCTACACCTTC | CASSLYQLRTGNYGYTF
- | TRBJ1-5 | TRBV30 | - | TGTGCCTGGAGAACGACAGATTCTGGGCCCCAGCATTTT | CAWRTTDSGPQHF
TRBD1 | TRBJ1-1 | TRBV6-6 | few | TGTGCCAGCAATCAGGGGGCCAGGAACACTGAAGCTTTCTTT | CASNQGARNTEAFF
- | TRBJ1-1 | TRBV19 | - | TGTGCCAGTAGTAAGCCAGGGGAATGGGCTTTCTTT | CASSKPGEWAFF
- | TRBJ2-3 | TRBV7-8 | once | TGTGCCAGCAGCTTAGGGAAACAGGGAATTCTGACAGATACGCAGTATTTT | CASSLGKQGILTDTQYF
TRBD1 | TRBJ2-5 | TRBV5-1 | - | TGCGCCACCCGCGGGACAGGGGCCCAAGAGACCCAGTACTTC | CATRGTGAQETQYF
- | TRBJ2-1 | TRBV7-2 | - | TGTGCCAGCAGCTTAGCTTTTTCTAGCTCCTACAATGAGCAGTTCTTC | CASSLAFSSSYNEQFF
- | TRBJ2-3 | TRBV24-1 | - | TGTGCCACCAGTGATTCGCCCGGTGCGGGTACGCAGTATTTT | CATSDSPGAGTQYF
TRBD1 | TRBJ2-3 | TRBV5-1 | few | TGCGCCAGCTCCCGGGACAGTAGCACAGATACGCAGTATTTT | CASSRDSSTDTQYF
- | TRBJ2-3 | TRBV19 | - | TGTGCCAGTAGTATATCGGGTAGAGATACGCAGTATTTT | CASSISGRDTQYF
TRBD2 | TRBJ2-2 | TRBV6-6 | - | TGTGCCAGCCGGAGGGAGCGGGGATCGAACACCGGGGAGCTGTTTTTT | CASRRERGSNTGELFF
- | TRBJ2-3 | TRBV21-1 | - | TGTGCCAGCAGCAGAGAAATAGGACTAGGCTGGGGTACGCAGTATTTT | CASSREIGLGWGTQYF
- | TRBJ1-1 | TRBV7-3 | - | TGTGCCAGCAGCTTAACAGCTGACACTGAAGCTTTCTTT | CASSLTADTEAFF
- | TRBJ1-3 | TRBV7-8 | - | TGTGCCAGCAGCGGAACCGGACAGTACTCTGGAAACACCATATATTTT | CASSGTGQYSGNTIYF
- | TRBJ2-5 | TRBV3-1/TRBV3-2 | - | TGTGCCAGCAGTTCTTCAGGGCAGGGAGAGACCCAGTACTTC | CASSSSGQGETQYF
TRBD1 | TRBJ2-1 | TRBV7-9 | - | TGTGCCACACAAACAGGGGGTAGCTCCTACAATGAGCAGTTCTTC | CATQTGGSSYNEQFF
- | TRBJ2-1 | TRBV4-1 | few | TGCGCCAGCAGCGAGGACAGCGCCTACAATGAGCAGTTCTTC | CASSEDSAYNEQFF
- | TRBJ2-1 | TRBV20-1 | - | TGCAGTGCTAGTAAGGGGGGGCCCAATGAGCAGTTCTTC | CSASKGGPNEQFF
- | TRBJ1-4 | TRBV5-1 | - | TGCGCCAGCAGCTCGGGGGCTAATGAAAAACTGTTTTTT | CASSSGANEKLFF
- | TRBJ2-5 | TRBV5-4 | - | TGTGCCAGCAGCTTCCCGGGTCAAGAGACCCAGTACTTC | CASSFPGQETQYF
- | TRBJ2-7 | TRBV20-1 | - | TGCAGTGCTAGGAGCTCCTACGAGCAGTACTTC | CSARSSYEQYF
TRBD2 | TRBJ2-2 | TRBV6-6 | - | TGTGCCAGCAGTTCACCCCGGGGAGGGGACACCGGGGAGCTGTTTTTT | CASSSPRGGDTGELFF
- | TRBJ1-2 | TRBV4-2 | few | TGTGCCAGCAGCCAAGAGCACAGCTCCTATGGCTACACCTTC | CASSQEHSSYGYTF
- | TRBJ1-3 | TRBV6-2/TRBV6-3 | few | TGTGCCAGCAGTTATTCGAGCTCTGGAAACACCATATATTTT | CASSYSSSGNTIYF
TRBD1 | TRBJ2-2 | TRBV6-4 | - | TGTGCCAGCAGTGACTCTCAAGGGGGCCACACCGGGGAGCTGTTTTTT | CASSDSQGGHTGELFF
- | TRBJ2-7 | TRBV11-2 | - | TGTGCCAGCAGCGCAGACAGAGCGCAGTACTTC | CASSADRAQYF
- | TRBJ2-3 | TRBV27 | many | TGTGCCAGCAGTACCCGGCGGACAAGGGGAGATACGCAGTATTTT | CASSTRRTRGDTQYF
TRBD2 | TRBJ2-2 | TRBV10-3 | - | TGTGCCATCAGAACGCTAGCGGGGGAGCACACCGGGGAGCTGTTTTTT | CAIRTLAGEHTGELFF
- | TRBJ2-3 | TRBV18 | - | TGTGCCAGCTCACCAAACGGGGGAACCAGCACAGATACGCAGTATTTT | CASSPNGGTSTDTQYF
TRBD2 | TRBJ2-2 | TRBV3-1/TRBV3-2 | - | TGTGCCAGCAGCCGAACCGGGACTAGTCAATGGGAGCTGTTTTTT | CASSRTGTSQWELFF
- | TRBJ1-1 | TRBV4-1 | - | TGCGCCAGCAGTCCAAGAGGTAACGCTCCATCGAACACTGAAGCTTTCTTT | CASSPRGNAPSNTEAFF
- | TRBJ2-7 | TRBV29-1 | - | TGCAGCGTTGACGGGGGGCTGACCGAGCAGTACTTC | CSVDGGLTEQYF
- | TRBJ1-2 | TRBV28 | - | TGTGCCAGCAGCCCCGGGGGAGGCTATGGCTACACCTTC | CASSPGGGYGYTF
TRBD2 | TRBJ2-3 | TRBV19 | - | TGTGCCAGTAGTATAGGCCCTACTAGCGGGGACTCCACAGATACGCAGTATTTT | CASSIGPTSGDSTDTQYF
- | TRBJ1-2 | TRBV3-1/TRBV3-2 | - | TGTGCCAGCAGCCAAGGAAGGAGGCTCGGCTATGGCTACACCTTC | CASSQGRRLGYGYTF
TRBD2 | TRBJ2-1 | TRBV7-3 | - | TGTGCCAGCAGCCAAACTAGCGGGGGACGTTCTTACAATGAGCAGTTCTTC | CASSQTSGGRSYNEQFF
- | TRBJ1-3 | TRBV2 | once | TGTGCCAGCAGGGAGAGAAACACCATATATTTT | CASRERNTIYF
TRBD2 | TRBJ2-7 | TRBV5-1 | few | TGCGCCAGCAGCTTCTACACTAGCGGGACCTACGAGCAGTACTTC | CASSFYTSGTYEQYF
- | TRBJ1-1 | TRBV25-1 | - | TGTGCATTATTCCCCTCCCTTCCGACTGAAGCTTTCTTT | CALFPSLPTEAFF
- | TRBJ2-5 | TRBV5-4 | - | TGTGCCAGCAGCCTCCAAACTGGGGGGGAGACCCAGTACTTC | CASSLQTGGETQYF
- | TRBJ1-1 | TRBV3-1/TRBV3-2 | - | TGTGCCAGCAGCCAAGGTCAGAAGAACACTGAAGCTTTCTTT | CASSQGQKNTEAFF
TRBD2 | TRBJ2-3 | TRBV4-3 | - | TGCGCCAGCAGCCAAGATCCCCCCCTCCTAGCGGGGGGCGTAGATACGCAGTATTTT | CASSQDPPLLAGGVDTQYF
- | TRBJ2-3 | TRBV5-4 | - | TGTGCCAGCAGCTTGGGTCAGGGCAGCACAGATACGCAGTATTTT | CASSLGQGSTDTQYF
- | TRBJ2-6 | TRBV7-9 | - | TGTGCCAGCAGCTTAAAAAACAGAGCAGCCCTGACTTTC | CASSLKNRAALTF
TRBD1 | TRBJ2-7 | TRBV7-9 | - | TGTGCCAGCAGCCTAGGGACAGCCGAGCAGTACTTC | CASSLGTAEQYF
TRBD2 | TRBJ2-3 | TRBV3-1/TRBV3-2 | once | TGTGCCAGCAGCCAAGATTATTGCGGGGGGTACACAGATACGCAGTATTTT | CASSQDYCGGYTDTQYF
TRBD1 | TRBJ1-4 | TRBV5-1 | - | TGCGCCAGCAGCCTGCAGGGGGCGAATGAAAAACTGTTTTTT | CASSLQGANEKLFF
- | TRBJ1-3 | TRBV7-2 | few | TGTGCCAGCAGCCGGGGGGTCGGGACTGGAAACACCATATATTTT | CASSRGVGTGNTIYF
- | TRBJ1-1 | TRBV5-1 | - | TGCGCCAGCAGCTTGGAGGGGTTTATCACTGAAGCTTTCTTT | CASSLEGFITEAFF